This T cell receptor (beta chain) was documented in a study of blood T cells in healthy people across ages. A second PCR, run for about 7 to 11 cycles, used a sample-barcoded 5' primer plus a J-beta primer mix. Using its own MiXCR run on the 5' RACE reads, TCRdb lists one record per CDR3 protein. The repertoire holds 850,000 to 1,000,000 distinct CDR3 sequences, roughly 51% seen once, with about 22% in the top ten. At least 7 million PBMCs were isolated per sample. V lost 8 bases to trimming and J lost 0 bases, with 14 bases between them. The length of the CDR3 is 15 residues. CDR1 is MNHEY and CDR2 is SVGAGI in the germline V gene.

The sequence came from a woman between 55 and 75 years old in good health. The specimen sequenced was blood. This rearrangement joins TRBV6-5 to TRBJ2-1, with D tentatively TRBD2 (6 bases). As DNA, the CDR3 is TGTGCCAGCTCTCCTAGCGCTAGCTCCTACAATGAGCAGTTCTTC. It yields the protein CASSPSASSYNEQFF.